The 20 T cell receptor beta chains in this list originate from one sample, sequenced in a study of blood T cell repertoires in COVID-19. Clones were sequenced by immunoSEQ multiplex PCR, and TCRdb holds only the in-frame ones, with some missing. The data show 200,000 to 250,000 clones, 88% seen once. The sequenced sample was peripheral blood. All receptors come from an older man with acute or convalescent COVID-19.

The rearrangement uses TRBV30 and TRBJ1-4; the D gene is possibly TRBD1 (6 bases). The CDR3 sequence is 15 residues long. The V and J ends lost 4 bases and 3 bases respectively, with 15 bases between them. Looked up from germline, CDR1 is GTSNPN and CDR2 is SVGIG (reference sequence). This CDR3 is CAWTQNRAANEKLFF. DNA of the CDR3: TGTGCCTGGACCCAGAACAGGGCGGCTAATGAAAAACTGTTTTTT.

This rearrangement joins TRBV7-2 to TRBJ2-1; no reliable D call. Germline-derived CDR1 and CDR2 are SGHTA and FQGNSA. The CDR3 runs to 13 residues. V was cut by 7 bases and J by 2 bases, with 9 bases left in between. CDR3 nucleotides: TGTGCCAGCACGGCTAGAACCTACAATGAGCAGTTCTTC. Translating gives CASTARTYNEQFF.

This chain connects TRBV6-1 to TRBJ2-2, with TRBD2 identical over 8 bases. CDR1 and CDR2 from the germline V gene are MNHNS and SASEGT. The length of the CDR3 is 15 residues. V was clipped by 7 bases and J by 6 bases; unmatched bases: 10. The CDR3 DNA sequence: TGTGCCAGCACCCTACTAGCGGAGGGACCCGGGGAGCTGTTTTTT. It translates to CASTLLAEGPGELFF.

This rearrangement joins TRBV7-3 to TRBJ2-2; the match to TRBD1 covers 7 bases. This CDR3 spans 16 amino acids. With V trimmed by 4 bases and J by 0 bases, 5 bases remained unmatched. Germline CDR1 and CDR2: SGHTA and FQGTGA. For the CDR3, the DNA is TGTGCCAGCAGCTCAGGGGGACAGACGAACACCGGGGAGCTGTTTTTT. Translation gives CASSSGGQTNTGELFF.

This chain uses TRBV29-1 with TRBJ2-3, with 8 bases lining up with TRBD1. The CDR3 runs to 14 residues. CDR1 and CDR2 (germline): SQVTM, ANQGSEA. J gave up 0 bases and V 4 bases, and 3 bases lay outside the gene matches. CDR3 bases: TGCAGCGTTGGGCAGGGGGCGAGCACAGATACGCAGTATTTT. It codes for CSVGQGASTDTQYF.

This chain's CDR3 is CASSTHRTSGGTGELFF. CDR3 DNA: TGTGCCAGCAGCACCCATAGGACTAGCGGGGGCACCGGGGAGCTGTTTTTT. The genes are TRBV28 and TRBJ2-2; 13 bases match TRBD2. The ends lost 6 bases at V and 4 bases at J; junction bases unmatched: 8. CDR3 length: 17 amino acids. The V gene's germline CDR1 is MDHEN and CDR2 SYDVKM. The complete variable domain, with remaining parts taken from reference TRBV28 and TRBJ2-2, reads DVKVTQSSRYLVKRTGEKVFLECVQDMDHENMFWYRQDPGLGLRLIYFSYDVKMKEKGDIPEGYSVSREKKERFSLILESASTNQTSMYLCASSTHRTSGGTGELFFGEGSRLTVL.

This clone was found a few times. The gene calls are TRBV27 and TRBJ1-4; no clear D. The CDR3 totals 21 residues. The germline CDR1 and CDR2 sequences are MNHEY and SMNVEV (reference sequence). Trimming took off 4 bases at V and 0 bases at J, with 27 bases between the two ends. The CDR3 nucleotides are TGTGCCAGCAGTTCGGAACGGTACAGTCGGTTTGAGGGTCCAACTAATGAAAAACTGTTTTTT. Protein: CASSSERYSRFEGPTNEKLFF.

The rearrangement uses TRBV9 and TRBJ2-1; 8 bases are a match to TRBD2. There are 15 residues in the CDR3. Germline values: CDR1 SGDLS, CDR2 YYNGEE. The junction had 5 bases not matched to a gene; V was cut back by 0 bases and J by 6 bases. The CDR3 nucleotides are TGTGCCAGCAGCGTAGACGGGAGGGCCTCCAATGAGCAGTTCTTC. Amino acids: CASSVDGRASNEQFF.

The chain has TRBV27 and TRBJ1-2; possible D gene TRBD1, 5 bases. Trimming shortened V by 5 bases and J by 4 bases, and 11 bases separated the two germline ends. Per germline, CDR1 MNHEY and CDR2 SMNVEV (reference sequence). CDR3 length: 13 residues. Here the CDR3 DNA reads TGTGCCAGCAGTCTCGGGGGGGGCTATGGCTACACCTTC. This gives the protein CASSLGGGYGYTF.

The rearrangement uses TRBV2 and TRBJ1-5; possibly TRBD1 for D (6 bases). Germline CDR1 and CDR2: SNHLY and FYNNEI. V dropped 6 bases and J dropped 6 bases, with 18 bases sitting between them. This CDR3 comprises 15 residues. CDR3 sequence: CASSPRGAAGQPQHF. For the CDR3, the DNA is TGTGCCAGCAGCCCACGGGGGGCTGCGGGTCAGCCCCAGCATTTT.

This chain joins TRBV7-2 and TRBJ2-3; 10 nucleotides align to TRBD1. This CDR3 has 14 residues. V lost 5 bases, J lost 4 bases, and 3 bases stayed unmatched. Germline V gives CDR1 SGHTA, CDR2 FQGNSA. DNA of the CDR3: TGTGCCAGCAGCCGGGACAGGGGAGCAGATACGCAGTATTTT. It translates to CASSRDRGADTQYF.

The rearrangement uses TRBV27 and TRBJ1-2; tentative D call: TRBD1 (6 bases). Germline V gene lookup returns CDR1 MNHEY and CDR2 SMNVEV (reference sequence). CDR3 length: 15 residues. The V gene lost 5 bases and the J gene lost 6 bases, with 19 bases spanning the gap. CDR3 sequence (DNA): TGTGCCAGCAGTATTACTCCAGGGACATTCCATGGCTACACCTTC. It specifies CASSITPGTFHGYTF.

The CDR3 spells CAWSVSQRSGNTIYF. The CDR3 DNA follows: TGTGCCTGGAGTGTAAGCCAACGCTCTGGAAACACCATATATTTT. The chain has TRBV30 and TRBJ1-3; D unclear. The V and J ends lost 0 bases and 0 bases respectively, with 9 bases between them. This CDR3 region has 15 residues. CDR1 is GTSNPN and CDR2 is SVGIG in the germline V gene (reference sequence).

This chain connects TRBV9 to TRBJ1-1, with 8 positions matching TRBD1. The J segment lost 1 base and the V segment lost 3 bases, leaving 8 bases of the junction unmatched. Germline V CDR1 and CDR2: SGDLS, YYNGEE. This CDR3 contains 16 residues. The CDR3 region is CASSADREGRNTEAFF. DNA of the CDR3: TGTGCCAGCAGCGCGGACAGGGAGGGAAGGAACACTGAAGCTTTCTTT.

The chain carries TRBV11-3 and TRBJ1-3; no reliable D call. CDR1 and CDR2 from the germline V gene are SGHNT and YENEEA. Trimming stripped 10 bases from V and 1 base from J, with 14 bases between. This CDR3 is built from 14 residues. The CDR3 DNA follows: TGTGCCATGAACGGGGTTAGGTCTGGAAACACCATATATTTT. Translation gives CAMNGVRSGNTIYF.

This clone has a handful of counts. The chain uses TRBV7-2 and TRBJ2-3, with 7 bases identical to TRBD1. Trimming at V came to 5 bases and at J to 5 bases, leaving 10 bases not matched to a gene. CDR3 length equals 15 residues. The V gene's germline CDR1 is SGHTA and CDR2 FQGNSA. CDR3 sequence: CASSLGQANGDTQYF. The CDR3 DNA is TGTGCCAGCAGCCTCGGACAGGCTAACGGAGATACGCAGTATTTT. Using reference TRBV7-2 and TRBJ2-3 for the parts outside the CDR3, the full variable domain is GAGVSQSPSNKVTEKGKDVELRCDPISGHTALYWYRQSLGQGLEFLIYFQGNSAPDKSGLPSDRFSAERTGGSVSTLTIQRTQQEDSAVYLCASSLGQANGDTQYFGPGTRLTVL.

This sequence joins TRBV4-1 and TRBJ2-3; TRBD2 agrees at 14 bases. The CDR3 sequence is 16 residues long. Losses at the gene ends were 3 bases for V and 6 bases for J; bases not matched to a gene: 5. Germline CDR1 and CDR2: MGHRA and YSYEKL. The CDR3 is CASSHLGLAGADTQYF. The CDR3 DNA reads TGCGCCAGCAGCCACTTGGGACTAGCGGGAGCGGATACGCAGTATTTT.

V usage is TRBV5-5 and J usage is TRBJ2-1; D is ambiguous. The length of the CDR3 is 14 residues. CDR1 and CDR2 (germline): SGHKS, YYEKEE (reference sequence). V lost 2 bases and J 8 bases, leaving 14 bases between the germline ends. The CDR3 bases are TGTGCCAGCAGCTTCCTCGTGAACGGGTATGAGCAGTTCTTC. It codes for CASSFLVNGYEQFF.

Only one count was recorded for this clone. This chain joins TRBV5-1 and TRBJ2-3, with D perhaps matching TRBD1 (6 bases). Trimming removed 4 bases from V and 8 bases from J, with 14 bases in between. In germline, CDR1 is SGHRS, CDR2 YFSETQ. There are 13 residues in the CDR3. This chain's CDR3 is CASSPGHPATQYF. Written as DNA, the CDR3 is TGCGCCAGCAGCCCGGGACACCCTGCTACGCAGTATTTT.

The J gene is TRBJ2-5, the V gene TRBV24-1; 7 bases align to TRBD1. Germline V gene sequence: CDR1 KGHDR, CDR2 SFDVKD. This CDR3 region has 16 residues. J gave up 5 bases and V 1 base, and 9 bases lay outside the gene matches. CDR3 region: CATSDFASTGSETQYF. DNA of the CDR3: TGTGCCACCAGTGATTTTGCGTCGACAGGGTCCGAGACCCAGTACTTC.